The following is a TCR beta chain sequence with its context. Sequencing was performed with immunoSEQ multiplex PCR; in TCRdb, only in-frame clones are kept and a portion is missing. The table lists a few hundred thousand clones, about four fifths of them singletons. The source of the sample is a study of blood T cell repertoires in COVID-19. V was pared by 4 bases and J by 6 bases, with 13 bases between. The length of the CDR3 is 14 residues. Germline CDR1 is SGHAT and CDR2 is FQNNGV. The receptor was isolated from a person between 65 and 80 years old with COVID-19, enrolled during active disease. The rearrangement uses TRBV11-2 and TRBJ2-1; a weak D match, TRBD1 (6 bases). The source material was peripheral blood. The CDR3 DNA reads as TGTGCCAGCAGCTGGCGGGTAGGGGGCAATGAGCAGTTCTTC. Residues: CASSWRVGGNEQFF.